The 19 T cell receptor beta chains presented below share a single source sample, sequenced in a study of blood T cells in healthy people across ages. With a J-beta primer mix and a sample-barcoded 5' primer, a second PCR ran about 6 to 11 cycles. TCRdb re-derived calls from the 5' RACE reads in MiXCR, one entry per CDR3 protein. The sample records hundreds of thousands of distinct CDR3 sequences, 47% being singletons. What was sequenced was blood. The receptors were gathered from a man older than 75 in good health.

CDR3: CASNPTLSPSSYEQYF. CDR3 in DNA: TGTGCCAGCAATCCGACACTCAGCCCATCCTCCTACGAGCAGTACTTC. The chain combines TRBV2 with TRBJ2-7, with D unclear. Trimming stripped 7 bases from V and 0 bases from J, with 19 bases between. This CDR3 comprises 16 residues. Per the germline V gene, CDR1 is SNHLY and CDR2 is FYNNEI.

The V and J genes are TRBV20-1 and TRBJ2-5, with 13 bases matching TRBD2. Losses at the gene ends were 5 bases for V and 1 base for J; bases not matched to a gene: 4. CDR3 size: 15 residues. Germline V lookup: CDR1 DFQATT, CDR2 SNEGSKA (reference sequence). CDR3 in amino acids: CSARRTSGGQETQYF. As DNA, the CDR3 is TGCAGTGCTCGCCGGACTAGCGGGGGCCAAGAGACCCAGTACTTC.

Concerning this clonotype itself: Germline and junction disagree at one end, which may indicate a read error. The chain couples TRBV6-5 to TRBJ1-2; no clear D. Germline V CDR1 and CDR2: MNHEY, SVGAGI. This CDR3 comprises 14 residues. The CDR3 DNA reads TGTGCCAGCAGTGACTCCAGTAGGAACTATGGCTACACCTTC. This translates into CASSDSSRNYGYTF.

This clonotype turned up a few times. The chain employs TRBV29-1 and TRBJ2-3; TRBD2 agrees at 14 bases. The CDR3 contains 18 residues. V was clipped by 5 bases and J by 0 bases; unmatched bases: 10. Germline CDR1 is SQVTM and CDR2 is ANQGSEA. CDR3 DNA sequence: TGCAGCGTTCGAGGACTAGCGGGGGGAAGATCTAGCACAGATACGCAGTATTTT. This translates into CSVRGLAGGRSSTDTQYF.

The table lists this clonotype with a few counts. The chain employs TRBV20-1 and TRBJ2-1; D not certain. V was trimmed by 7 bases and J by 4 bases, leaving 14 bases between them. In germline, CDR1 is DFQATT, CDR2 SNEGSKA (reference sequence). CDR3 length equals 13 residues. The CDR3 region is CSVTSPSYNEQFF. The CDR3 bases are TGCAGTGTCACGTCGCCCTCGTACAATGAGCAGTTCTTC.

The chain links TRBV6-4 to TRBJ2-3; TRBD1 aligns across 7 bases. V shed 2 bases and J 8 bases; nucleotides not matched to a gene: 4. The length of the CDR3 is 13 residues. The germline V gene encodes CDR1 MRHNA and CDR2 SNTAGT. The chain's CDR3 is CASSDNRGGTQYF. The CDR3 coding sequence is TGTGCCAGCAGTGACAACAGGGGTGGTACGCAGTATTTT.

This chain connects TRBV20-1 to TRBJ2-1, with TRBD2 identical over 7 bases. This CDR3 comprises 16 residues. The germline CDR1 and CDR2 sequences are DFQATT and SNEGSKA (reference sequence). The CDR3 DNA reads as TGCAGCGCTCAACCGGGACTAACAACAAAAAGGAATGAGCAGTTCTTC. Translating it yields CSAQPGLTTKRNEQFF.

The chain recombines TRBV10-2 with TRBJ2-1, with D unresolved. Germline lookup yields CDR1 WSHSY and CDR2 SAAADI. Trimming shortened V by 8 bases and J by 7 bases, and 15 bases separated the two germline ends. The CDR3 is made up of 13 amino acids. CDR3 sequence reads: CASADQPWNEQFF. The DNA for the CDR3 is TGCGCCAGCGCCGATCAGCCGTGGAATGAGCAGTTCTTC.

The rearrangement links TRBV7-9 to TRBJ2-3, with 8 bases matching TRBD1. V was clipped by 5 bases and J by 0 bases; unmatched bases: 10. From germline, CDR1 is SEHNR and CDR2 FQNEAQ (reference sequence). There are 17 residues in the CDR3. The CDR3 reads CASSLRTGYTSTDTQYF. The DNA for the CDR3 is TGTGCCAGCAGCCTCCGGACAGGGTATACTAGCACAGATACGCAGTATTTT.

V and J are TRBV7-6 and TRBJ2-3; D may match TRBD1 or TRBD2 (5 bases each). From germline, CDR1 is SGHVS and CDR2 FNYEAQ. The CDR3 covers 14 residues. V lost 2 bases, J lost 4 bases, and 10 bases lay in between. DNA of the CDR3: TGTGCCAGCAGCTTACTTCGGGGACCAGATACGCAGTATTTT. This codes for CASSLLRGPDTQYF.

This clonotype was seen ten or more times. V and J are TRBV7-9 and TRBJ2-7; perhaps TRBD1 as D (6 bases). Germline CDR1 and CDR2: SEHNR and FQNEAQ (reference sequence). The CDR3 spans 12 residues. Trimming left V 10 bases short and J 0 bases short, with 10 bases between. CDR3 loop: CATQGNSYEQYF. In DNA, the CDR3 is TGTGCCACACAGGGAAACTCCTACGAGCAGTACTTC.

The V gene is TRBV20-1, the J gene TRBJ2-4; 8 bases align to TRBD2. The J call is in doubt because the DNA end fits TRBJ2-7 better. There are 12 residues in the CDR3. CDR1 and CDR2 from the germline V gene are DFQATT and SNEGSKA (reference sequence). The CDR3 sequence is CSSGSSNYEQYF. The CDR3 bases are TGCAGCAGCGGGAGTTCCAACTACGAGCAGTACTTC.

V and J are TRBV5-1 and TRBJ2-5, with TRBD1 matching 12 bases. With 3 bases clipped from V and 6 bases from J, the junction kept 9 bases outside the gene matches. Germline assignment: CDR1 SGHRS and CDR2 YFSETQ. The CDR3 sequence is 16 residues long. CDR3 in DNA: TGCGCCAGCAGCTATACCCGGGACAGGGGGCCCAAGACCCAGTACTTC. As protein: CASSYTRDRGPKTQYF.

J is TRBJ2-7 and V is TRBV6-5; TRBD1 is a possible D gene (6 bases). Trimming removed 2 bases at V and 0 bases at J, with 17 bases between. The CDR3 has 17 residues. The germline CDR1 and CDR2 sequences are MNHEY and SVGAGI. The CDR3 nucleotides are TGTGCCAGCAGTTACGATTCTGGTGTCAGGGGCTCCTACGAGCAGTACTTC. Its translation is CASSYDSGVRGSYEQYF.

The chain couples TRBV7-2 to TRBJ2-7; no clear D. Germline V CDR1 and CDR2: SGHTA, FQGNSA. This CDR3 has 13 amino acids. V lost 4 bases and J 0 bases, leaving 7 bases between the germline ends. The CDR3 nucleotides are TGTGCCAGCAGCTGGCTCCACTCCTACGAGCAGTACTTC. The encoded protein is CASSWLHSYEQYF.

This clonotype appeared a few times. V and J are TRBV28 and TRBJ2-1, with D perhaps TRBD2 (6 bases). This CDR3 has 14 residues. Trimming pared 6 bases from V and 7 bases from J, leaving 16 bases between. The germline CDR1 and CDR2 sequences are MDHEN and SYDVKM. CDR3 residues: CASSTAGGNNEQFF. CDR3 bases: TGTGCCAGCAGCACAGCTGGCGGGAATAATGAGCAGTTCTTC.

This clonotype was counted between two and nine times. CDR3 protein: CSARDRWGAAGYTF. The CDR3 region has the DNA TGCAGTGCTAGAGATCGATGGGGGGCGGCAGGCTACACCTTC. The J gene is TRBJ1-2, the V gene TRBV20-1; maybe TRBD1 (6 bases). The CDR3 sequence is 14 residues long. Germline V lookup: CDR1 DFQATT, CDR2 SNEGSKA (reference sequence). Trimming shortened V by 0 bases and J by 8 bases, and 16 bases separated the two germline ends.

The chain combines TRBV20-1 with TRBJ2-7, with D possibly being TRBD2 (7 bases). V lost 3 bases and J 0 bases, leaving 12 bases between the germline ends. Germline V gene data show CDR1 as DFQATT and CDR2 as SNEGSKA (reference sequence). This CDR3 region has 14 residues. In DNA, the CDR3 is TGCAGTGCTAGGAAGGGGGAGGGCTCCTACGAGCAGTACTTC. This sequence encodes CSARKGEGSYEQYF.

This clonotype occurred once. The rearrangement links TRBV29-1 to TRBJ2-1; D gene uncertain. The V gene lost 6 bases and the J gene lost 13 bases, with 19 bases spanning the gap. The CDR3 totals 12 residues. Germline V lookup: CDR1 SQVTM, CDR2 ANQGSEA. The CDR3 coding sequence is TGCAGCGTCCGAGAATGGGAAGAGACCCAGTTCTTC. This translates into CSVREWEETQFF.